The 21 T cell receptor beta chains in this list originate from one sample, sequenced in a study of blood T cell repertoires in COVID-19. Only in-frame clones appear in the TCRdb table, and some are missing; sequencing was by immunoSEQ multiplex PCR. The sample includes more than 250,000 clones, nearly 90% seen only once; the top ten take approximately 0.7%. The sequencing sample was made of peripheral blood. The origin of the receptors is a human donor in a cohort sampled during active COVID-19.

This chain connects TRBV6-6 to TRBJ1-4; unclear D gene. V lost 3 bases to trimming and J lost 0 bases, with 8 bases between them. The germline gives CDR1 MNHNY, CDR2 SVGAGI (reference sequence). This CDR3 spans 15 amino acids. As DNA, the CDR3 is TGTGCCAGCAGTTATCTGGCTTCAACTAATGAAAAACTGTTTTTT. This gives the protein CASSYLASTNEKLFF.

This clone was detected once. The chain couples TRBV5-4 to TRBJ2-7, with TRBD2 matching 7 bases. The CDR3 is made up of 14 amino acids. V gave up 0 bases and J gave up 4 bases; unmatched junction bases: 4. Germline loops: CDR1 SGHNT, CDR2 YYREEE (reference sequence). The CDR3 region is CASSLERGRYEQYF. The DNA of the CDR3 is TGTGCCAGCAGCTTGGAGCGGGGAAGATACGAGCAGTACTTC.

Written as DNA, the CDR3 is TGTGCCAGTAAAGAAGGGACAACCTCCTACGAGCAGTACTTC. This gives the protein CASKEGTTSYEQYF. This chain links TRBV28 with TRBJ2-7, with D perhaps matching TRBD1 (6 bases). This CDR3 is 14 amino acids long. V was trimmed by 9 bases and J by 0 bases, leaving 15 bases between them. Germline V gives CDR1 MDHEN, CDR2 SYDVKM.

V usage is TRBV4-3 and J usage is TRBJ1-2, with D unclear. The V gene's germline CDR1 is LGHNA and CDR2 YSLEER. CDR3 length equals 14 residues. V was shortened by 1 base and J by 4 bases, with 10 bases between the two germline ends. The CDR3 loop reads CASSQVEGFYGYTF. DNA for the CDR3: TGCGCCAGCAGCCAAGTAGAGGGCTTCTATGGCTACACCTTC.

This clone was detected once. V and J are TRBV28 and TRBJ2-7; 14 bases map to TRBD2. Germline CDR1 is MDHEN and CDR2 is SYDVKM. The CDR3 length is 19 residues. V lost 4 bases and J lost 5; bases outside the gene matches: 16. The CDR3 coding sequence is TGTGCCAGCAGTTATATACTCCGACTAGCGGGAGGGCCGAACCACGAGCAGTACTTC. This codes for CASSYILRLAGGPNHEQYF.

The rearrangement uses TRBV28 and TRBJ2-7, with 11 bases lining up with TRBD2. Germline CDR1 is MDHEN and CDR2 is SYDVKM. Trimming at V came to 8 bases and at J to 3 bases, leaving 15 bases not matched to a gene. The CDR3 extends over 17 amino acids. The CDR3 reads CASARGIGTSGHYEQYF. In nucleotides, the CDR3 is TGTGCCAGCGCAAGGGGCATTGGGACTAGCGGTCACTACGAGCAGTACTTC.

V and J are TRBV2 and TRBJ1-1, with 7 bases identical to TRBD1. Trimming took 5 bases from V and 5 from J; bases not matched to a gene: 8. The CDR3 is 14 amino acids. Per the germline V gene, CDR1 is SNHLY and CDR2 is FYNNEI. The CDR3 DNA reads as TGTGCCAGCAGTCCGACAGGGACAGATACTGAAGCTTTCTTT. Translation gives CASSPTGTDTEAFF. The full variable domain, rest sourced from reference TRBV2 and TRBJ1-1, is EPEVTQTPSHQVTQMGQEVILRCVPISNHLYFYWYRQILGQKVEFLVSFYNNEISEKSEIFDDQFSVERPDGSNFTLKIRSTKLEDSAMYFCASSPTGTDTEAFFGQGTRLTVV.

This clone was seen once. This chain joins TRBV30 and TRBJ1-2; the D gene is possibly TRBD1 (6 bases). Germline V lookup: CDR1 GTSNPN, CDR2 SVGIG (reference sequence). V gave up 1 base and J gave up 1 base, with 7 bases separating them. The CDR3 totals 13 residues. CDR3 sequence: CAWSEGVNYGYTF. The CDR3 region has the DNA TGTGCCTGGAGTGAGGGGGTTAACTATGGCTACACCTTC.

The rearrangement links TRBV11-1 to TRBJ2-7; no clear D gene. The V gene lost 5 bases and the J gene lost 5 bases, with 16 bases spanning the gap. Germline V gives CDR1 SGHAT, CDR2 FQDESV (reference sequence). The length of the CDR3 is 14 residues. The CDR3 sequence is CASSPQKLFDEQYF. The CDR3 coding sequence is TGTGCCAGCAGCCCCCAAAAGCTATTCGACGAGCAGTACTTC.

The chain recombines TRBV7-3 with TRBJ1-6; D is perhaps TRBD1 (5 bases). The CDR3 length is 14 residues. V lost 5 bases to trimming and J lost 7 bases, with 12 bases between them. Germline lookup yields CDR1 SGHTA and CDR2 FQGTGA. The CDR3 is CASSRGSPNSPLHF. Written as DNA, the CDR3 is TGTGCCAGCAGCCGGGGGTCCCCCAATTCACCCCTCCACTTT.

This clone occurred once. This chain uses TRBV10-1 with TRBJ2-7; 8 nucleotides agree with TRBD1. Per the germline V gene, CDR1 is WNHNN and CDR2 is SYGVQD (reference sequence). This CDR3 contains 15 residues. Unmatched junction bases numbered 9, after V lost 4 bases and J lost 4 bases. CDR3 bases: TGCGCCAGCAGTGCTGGGGGGACAGGCGAATACGAGCAGTACTTC. Its translation is CASSAGGTGEYEQYF.

The chain has TRBV5-1 and TRBJ2-7, with TRBD2 as a possible D gene (7 bases). From germline, CDR1 is SGHRS and CDR2 YFSETQ. This CDR3 spans 16 amino acids. The V end was cut by 0 bases, the J end by 7 bases, with 20 bases between. The CDR3 nucleotides read TGCGCCAGCAGCTTGGAAGGGGGGGGGACGTCGGGAGAGCAGTACTTC. This gives the protein CASSLEGGGTSGEQYF.

The J gene is TRBJ1-3, the V gene TRBV3-1 (or the pseudogene TRBV3-2); D is uncertain. CDR1 and CDR2 from the germline V gene are LGHDT and YNNKEL (reference sequence). Deletions cut 1 base from V and 0 bases from J, with 7 bases between. This CDR3 contains 15 residues. CDR3 bases: TGTGCCAGCAGCCAAGTACAAGTCTCTGGAAACACCATATATTTT. It codes for CASSQVQVSGNTIYF.

The CDR3 protein is CASTFGQAPPAEQYF. CDR3 nucleotide sequence: TGTGCCAGCACTTTTGGACAGGCCCCCCCGGCCGAGCAGTACTTC. The chain uses TRBV6-5 and TRBJ2-7; 7 bases are shared with TRBD1. Germline lookup yields CDR1 MNHEY and CDR2 SVGAGI. The CDR3 extends over 15 amino acids. V dropped 7 bases and J dropped 6; count of bases not matched to a gene: 15.

The CDR3: CASTLPGTGGITEAFF. CDR3 sequence (DNA): TGTGCCAGCACCCTACCGGGGACAGGGGGCATTACTGAAGCTTTCTTT. The chain uses TRBV7-9 and TRBJ1-1, with 12 bases identical to TRBD1. The CDR3 runs to 16 residues. Per germline, CDR1 SEHNR and CDR2 FQNEAQ (reference sequence). The junction had 11 bases not matched to a gene; V was cut back by 7 bases and J by 5 bases.

The chain combines TRBV28 with TRBJ1-2; D remains unclear. The V gene lost 2 bases and the J gene lost 1 base, with 8 bases spanning the gap. The germline V gene has CDR1 MDHEN and CDR2 SYDVKM. The CDR3 extends over 14 amino acids. The CDR3 is CASSLDSDNYGYTF. The CDR3 coding sequence is TGTGCCAGCAGTTTAGACTCTGATAACTATGGCTACACCTTC.

This chain joins TRBV28 and TRBJ1-2, with TRBD1 matching over 10 bases. The V gene's germline CDR1 is MDHEN and CDR2 SYDVKM. The CDR3 length is 14 residues. V dropped 8 bases and J dropped 5; count of bases not matched to a gene: 8. The CDR3 reads CASSPGQGEYGYTF. CDR3 coding DNA: TGTGCCAGCTCCCCCGGACAGGGGGAATATGGCTACACCTTC.

The chain combines TRBV6-2 or TRBV6-3 with TRBJ2-2; 10 bases fit TRBD1. Trimming at V came to 0 bases and at J to 7 bases, leaving 5 bases not matched to a gene. The CDR3 totals 16 residues. Germline CDR1 is MNHEY and CDR2 is SVGEGT. DNA of the CDR3: TGTGCCAGCAGTTACTCCCCGGGACAGGGGATCGGGGAGCTGTTTTTT. Its translation: CASSYSPGQGIGELFF.

V gene TRBV6-6 combines with J gene TRBJ2-2; D perhaps matches TRBD2 (7 bases). With 1 base removed from V and 1 base from J, the gap between germline ends came to 10 bases. This CDR3 is 16 amino acids long. The germline CDR1 and CDR2 sequences are MNHNY and SVGAGI (reference sequence). CDR3 nucleotide sequence: TGTGCCAGCAGTTACTTGGGGGGGCGGAACACCGGGGAGCTGTTTTTT. This codes for CASSYLGGRNTGELFF.

This rearrangement joins TRBV6-2 or TRBV6-3 to TRBJ2-4; D possibly corresponds to TRBD2 (5 bases). The CDR3 runs 13 residues. Germline CDR1 MNHEY, CDR2 SVGEGT. Between the trimmed V and J ends, which lost 5 bases and 9 bases, there was a span of 14 bases. In nucleotides, the CDR3 is TGTGCCAGCAGTCCCTTTGAGGGTAGCATTCAGTACTTC. Its protein is CASSPFEGSIQYF.

As regards this clone: At one end the junction does not follow the germline gene, possibly because of a read error. V gene TRBV7-7 combines with J gene TRBJ2-7, with TRBD2 matching over 7 bases. This CDR3 has 19 amino acids. Germline lookup yields CDR1 SSHAT and CDR2 FNYEAQ (reference sequence). In nucleotides, the CDR3 is TGTGCTAGCACCCAGATCCCCCTTTGGCTAGCGGCTAAAACCTACGAGCAGTACTTC. Protein: CASTQIPLWLAAKTYEQYF.